These T cell receptor beta chains were read from a single sample in a study of cytomegalovirus exposure and HLA in healthy donors. Profiling relied on immunoSEQ multiplex PCR, and the TCRdb table lists in-frame clones only, not all of them. Among some 79,000 clones listed, over 90% were seen once. The sequencing sample was made of PBMCs. The receptors derive from a woman aged 18-29 years in good health and CMV-seropositive. Each CDR3 is given with its conserved first and last residue. D genes are given only for firm matches.

CDR3 protein | CDR3 DNA | J gene | V gene | D gene
CAIRTGGASGELFF | TGTGCCATCCGGACAGGGGGCGCGAGCGGGGAGCTGTTTTTT | TRBJ2-2 | TRBV10-3 | TRBD1
CASRGIRGRSPLHF | TGTGCCAGCAGGGGAATCAGGGGGCGATCACCCCTCCACTTT | TRBJ1-6 | TRBV11-2 | TRBD1
CASSSGLAGPPFPGANVLTF | TGCGCCAGCAGCTCGGGACTAGCGGGGCCTCCTTTCCCTGGGGCCAACGTCCTGACTTTC | TRBJ2-6 | TRBV5-1 | TRBD2
CASSPGTDQNGYTF | TGTGCCAGCAGCCCAGGGACAGATCAGAATGGCTACACCTTC | TRBJ1-2 | TRBV13 | TRBD1
CASSLYREAFF | TGTGCCAGCAGTTTATACAGGGAAGCTTTCTTT | TRBJ1-1 | TRBV28 | .
CASSLGQGADEQFF | TGCGCCAGCAGCTTGGGACAGGGGGCTGATGAGCAGTTCTTC | TRBJ2-1 | TRBV5-1 | TRBD1
CASSPQTGTGELFF | TGTGCCAGCAGTCCCCAGACAGGCACCGGGGAGCTGTTTTTT | TRBJ2-2 | TRBV28 | .
CASRIAGAPSDTQYF | TGTGCCAGCAGGATAGCGGGAGCCCCGTCAGATACGCAGTATTTT | TRBJ2-3 | TRBV14 | TRBD2
CASVDSDRGYNSPLHF | TGTGCCAGCGTAGACTCGGACAGGGGCTATAATTCACCCCTCCACTTT | TRBJ1-6 | TRBV7-9 | TRBD1
CASSRNDRDRDYGYTF | TGCGCCAGCAGCCGAAACGACCGGGACAGGGACTATGGCTACACCTTC | TRBJ1-2 | TRBV4-1 | TRBD1
CASSTDRTNTGELFF | TGCGCCAGCAGCACTGACAGGACGAACACCGGGGAGCTGTTTTTT | TRBJ2-2 | TRBV5-1 | .
CSADGGSNYGYTF | TGCAGCGCCGACGGGGGATCCAACTATGGCTACACCTTC | TRBJ1-2 | TRBV29-1 | .
CASSLAGDRDGYTF | TGTGCCAGCAGCTTAGCGGGGGACAGGGACGGCTACACCTTC | TRBJ1-2 | TRBV7-9 | TRBD1
CASSYSGTANTEAFF | TGTGCCAGCAGTTACTCGGGGACAGCCAACACTGAAGCTTTCTTT | TRBJ1-1 | TRBV6-5 | TRBD1
CASSSELAGVETQYF | TGTGCCAGCAGCTCGGAGCTAGCGGGAGTGGAGACCCAGTACTTC | TRBJ2-5 | TRBV5-6 | TRBD2
CASSVGGRQGYEQFF | TGTGCCAGCAGCGTAGGAGGGAGACAGGGATATGAGCAGTTCTTC | TRBJ2-1 | TRBV9 | TRBD1
CASRYTMTSGALSGANVLTF | TGTGCAAGTCGCTATACAATGACTAGCGGGGCCCTCTCTGGGGCCAACGTCCTGACTTTC | TRBJ2-6 | TRBV12-2 | .